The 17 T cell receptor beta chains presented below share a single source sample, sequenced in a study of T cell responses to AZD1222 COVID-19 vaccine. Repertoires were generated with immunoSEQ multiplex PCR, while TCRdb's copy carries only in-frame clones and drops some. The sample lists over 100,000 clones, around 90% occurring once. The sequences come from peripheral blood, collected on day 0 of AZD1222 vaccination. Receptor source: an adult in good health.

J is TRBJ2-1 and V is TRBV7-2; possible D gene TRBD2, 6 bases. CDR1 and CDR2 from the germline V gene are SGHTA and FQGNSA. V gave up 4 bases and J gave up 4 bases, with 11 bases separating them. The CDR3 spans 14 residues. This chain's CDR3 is CASSSSSVYNEQFF. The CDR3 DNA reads TGTGCCAGCAGCTCGTCTAGCGTTTACAATGAGCAGTTCTTC.

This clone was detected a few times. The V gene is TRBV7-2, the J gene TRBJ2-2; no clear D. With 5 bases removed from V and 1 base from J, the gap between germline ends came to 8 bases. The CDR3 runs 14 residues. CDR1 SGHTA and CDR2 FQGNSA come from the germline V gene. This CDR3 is CASSPRRNTGELFF. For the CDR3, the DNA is TGTGCCAGCAGCCCTAGACGGAACACCGGGGAGCTGTTTTTT.

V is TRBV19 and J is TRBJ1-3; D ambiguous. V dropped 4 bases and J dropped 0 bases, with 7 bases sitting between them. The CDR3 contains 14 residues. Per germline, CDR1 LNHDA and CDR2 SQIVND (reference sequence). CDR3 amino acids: CASSRSFSGNTIYF. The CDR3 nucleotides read TGTGCCAGTAGTAGAAGCTTCTCTGGAAACACCATATATTTT.

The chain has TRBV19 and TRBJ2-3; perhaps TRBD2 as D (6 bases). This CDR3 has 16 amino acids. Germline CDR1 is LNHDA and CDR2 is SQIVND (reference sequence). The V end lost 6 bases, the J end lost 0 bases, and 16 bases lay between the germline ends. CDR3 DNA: TGTGCCAGTAGGCTAACACGCGGGGTTAGCACAGATACGCAGTATTTT. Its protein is CASRLTRGVSTDTQYF.

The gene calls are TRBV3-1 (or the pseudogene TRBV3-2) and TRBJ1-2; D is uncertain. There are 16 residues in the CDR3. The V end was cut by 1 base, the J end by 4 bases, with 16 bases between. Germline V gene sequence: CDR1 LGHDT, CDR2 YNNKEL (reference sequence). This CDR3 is CASSQAYRNPGYGYTF. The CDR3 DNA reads TGTGCCAGCAGCCAAGCATACCGGAACCCTGGCTATGGCTACACCTTC.

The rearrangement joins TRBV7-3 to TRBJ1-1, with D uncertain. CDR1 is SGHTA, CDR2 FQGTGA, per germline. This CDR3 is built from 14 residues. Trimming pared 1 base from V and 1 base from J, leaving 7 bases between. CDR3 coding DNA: TGTGCCAGCAGCTTAAGCTCGAGGAACACTGAAGCTTTCTTT. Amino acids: CASSLSSRNTEAFF.

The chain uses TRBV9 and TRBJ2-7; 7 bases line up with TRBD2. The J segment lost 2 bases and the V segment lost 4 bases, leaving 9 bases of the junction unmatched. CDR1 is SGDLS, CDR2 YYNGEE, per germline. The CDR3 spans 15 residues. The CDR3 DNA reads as TGTGCCAGCAGCCCTTCCGGGACTACAACCTACGAGCAGTACTTC. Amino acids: CASSPSGTTTYEQYF. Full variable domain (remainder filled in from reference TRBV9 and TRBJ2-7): DSGVTQTPKHLITATGQRVTLRCSPRSGDLSVYWYQQSLDQGLQFLIQYYNGEERAKGNILERFSAQQFPDLHSELNLSSLELGDSALYFCASSPSGTTTYEQYFGPGTRLTVT.

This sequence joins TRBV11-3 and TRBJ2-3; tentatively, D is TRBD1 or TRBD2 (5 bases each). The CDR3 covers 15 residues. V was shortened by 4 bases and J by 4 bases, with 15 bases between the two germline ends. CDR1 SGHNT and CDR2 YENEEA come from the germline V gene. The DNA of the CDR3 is TGTGCCAGCAGCTCCGGGGACGCCTTGGCAGATACGCAGTATTTT. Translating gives CASSSGDALADTQYF.

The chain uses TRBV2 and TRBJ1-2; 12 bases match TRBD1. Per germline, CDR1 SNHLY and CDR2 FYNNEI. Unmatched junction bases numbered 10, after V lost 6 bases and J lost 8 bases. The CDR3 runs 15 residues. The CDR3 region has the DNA TGTGCCAGCAGGGGACAGGGGGCGTTAAGGCAAGGCTACACCTTC. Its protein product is CASRGQGALRQGYTF.

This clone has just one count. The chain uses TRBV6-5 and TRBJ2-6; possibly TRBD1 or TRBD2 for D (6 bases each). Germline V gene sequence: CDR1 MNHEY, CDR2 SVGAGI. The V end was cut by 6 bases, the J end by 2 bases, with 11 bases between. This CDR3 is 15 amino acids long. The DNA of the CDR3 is TGTGCCAGCAGGACCGGGGGCACTGGGGCCAACGTCCTGACTTTC. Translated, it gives CASRTGGTGANVLTF.

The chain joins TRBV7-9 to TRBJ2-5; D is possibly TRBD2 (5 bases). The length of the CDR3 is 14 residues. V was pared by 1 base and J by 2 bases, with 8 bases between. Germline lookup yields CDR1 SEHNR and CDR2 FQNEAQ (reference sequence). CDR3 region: CASSLVSGQETQYF. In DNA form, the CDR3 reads TGTGCCAGCAGCTTAGTCTCGGGGCAAGAGACCCAGTACTTC. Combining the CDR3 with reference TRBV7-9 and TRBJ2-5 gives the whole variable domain DTGVSQNPRHKITKRGQNVTFRCDPISEHNRLYWYRQTLGQGPEFLTYFQNEAQLEKSRLLSDRFSAERPKGSFSTLEIQRTEQGDSAMYLCASSLVSGQETQYFGPGTRLLVL.

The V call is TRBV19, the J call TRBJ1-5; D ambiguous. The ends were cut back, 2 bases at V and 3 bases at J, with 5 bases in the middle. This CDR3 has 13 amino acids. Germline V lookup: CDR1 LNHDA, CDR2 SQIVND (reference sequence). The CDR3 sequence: CASSIQVNQPQHF. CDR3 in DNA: TGTGCCAGTAGTATACAGGTCAATCAGCCCCAGCATTTT.

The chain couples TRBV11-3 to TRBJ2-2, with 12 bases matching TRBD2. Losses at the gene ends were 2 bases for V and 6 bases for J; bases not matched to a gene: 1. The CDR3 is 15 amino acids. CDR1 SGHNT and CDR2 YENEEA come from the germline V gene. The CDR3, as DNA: TGTGCCAGCAGCTTAAGACTAGCGGGGGCCGGGGAGCTGTTTTTT. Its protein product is CASSLRLAGAGELFF.

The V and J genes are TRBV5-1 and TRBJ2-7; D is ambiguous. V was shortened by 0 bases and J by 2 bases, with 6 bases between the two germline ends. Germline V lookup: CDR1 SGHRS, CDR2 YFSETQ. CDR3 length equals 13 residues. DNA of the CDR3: TGCGCCAGCAGCTTGGGGGGTACCTACGAGCAGTACTTC. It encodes CASSLGGTYEQYF.

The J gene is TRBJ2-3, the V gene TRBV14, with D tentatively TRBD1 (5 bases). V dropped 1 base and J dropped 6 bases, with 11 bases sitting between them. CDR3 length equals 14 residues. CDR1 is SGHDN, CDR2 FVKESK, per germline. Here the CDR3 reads CASSQAGQGDTQYF. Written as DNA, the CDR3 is TGTGCCAGCAGCCAAGCAGGGCAAGGGGATACGCAGTATTTT.

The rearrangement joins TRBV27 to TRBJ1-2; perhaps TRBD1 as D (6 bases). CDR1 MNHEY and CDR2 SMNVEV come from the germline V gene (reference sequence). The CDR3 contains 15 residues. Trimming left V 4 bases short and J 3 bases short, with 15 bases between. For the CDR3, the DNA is TGTGCCAGCAGTTCCCTGGGGGAGGGGGACTATGGCTACACCTTC. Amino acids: CASSSLGEGDYGYTF.

This CDR3 is CASSLAPRAGYGYTF. Here the CDR3 DNA reads TGCGCCAGCAGCTTGGCCCCCCGGGCGGGCTATGGCTACACCTTC. The chain has TRBV5-1 and TRBJ1-2, with unresolved D. The ends were cut back, 0 bases at V and 4 bases at J, with 13 bases in the middle. CDR1 is SGHRS, CDR2 YFSETQ, per germline. The CDR3 covers 15 residues. Drawing the rest from reference TRBV5-1 and TRBJ1-2, the complete variable domain is KAGVTQTPRYLIKTRGQQVTLSCSPISGHRSVSWYQQTPGQGLQFLFEYFSETQRNKGNFPGRFSGRQFSNSRSEMNVSTLELGDSALYLCASSLAPRAGYGYTFGSGTRLTVV.